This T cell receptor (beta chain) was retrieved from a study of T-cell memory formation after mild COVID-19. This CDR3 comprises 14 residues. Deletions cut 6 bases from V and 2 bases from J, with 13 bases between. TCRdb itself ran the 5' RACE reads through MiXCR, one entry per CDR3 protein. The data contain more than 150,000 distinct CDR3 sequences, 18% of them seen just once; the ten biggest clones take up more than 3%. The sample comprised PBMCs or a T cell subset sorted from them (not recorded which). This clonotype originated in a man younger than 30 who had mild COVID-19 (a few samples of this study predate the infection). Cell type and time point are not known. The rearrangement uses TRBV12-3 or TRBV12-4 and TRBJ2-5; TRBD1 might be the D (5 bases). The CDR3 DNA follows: TGTGCCAGCAGATTGGGGCCTCCGCAAGAGACCCAGTACTTC. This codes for CASRLGPPQETQYF.